The next 11 T cell receptor beta chains were all read from a single sample in a study of blood T cell repertoires in COVID-19. Assay: immunoSEQ multiplex PCR; the TCRdb copy retains only in-frame clones and omits some. The sample shows under 350,000 clones, 85% to 90% of them seen only once. Specimen: peripheral blood. These TCRs come from a woman in her 30s with COVID-19, enrolled during active disease.

The chain joins TRBV7-3 to TRBJ1-1, with a tentative D call TRBD1 (5 bases). The CDR3 loop spans 14 amino acids. V was clipped by 5 bases and J by 1 base, with 11 bases between them. Germline loops: CDR1 SGHTA, CDR2 FQGTGA. The CDR3 is CASSPWGRNTEAFF. CDR3 DNA: TGTGCCAGCAGCCCCTGGGGCAGGAACACTGAAGCTTTCTTT.

The chain joins TRBV21-1 to TRBJ2-7; the D call of TRBD1 is as the table states it, not checked on the DNA. TRBV21-1 is an annotated pseudogene. This CDR3 has 12 amino acids. In DNA form, the CDR3 reads TGTGCCAGCAGCTTACGTTCCGGGACATGGTACGTC. This encodes CASSLRSGTWYV.

The chain employs TRBV27 and TRBJ2-6, with D hard to call. The germline gives CDR1 MNHEY, CDR2 SMNVEV (reference sequence). The CDR3 spans 13 residues. With 10 bases removed from V and 2 bases from J, the gap between germline ends came to 9 bases. CDR3 DNA: TGTGCCACCCTCCTACCTGGGGCCAACGTCCTGACTTTC. Its translation is CATLLPGANVLTF.

This chain connects TRBV5-1 to TRBJ2-2; D uncertain. Trimming stripped 4 bases from V and 1 base from J, with 5 bases between. From germline, CDR1 is SGHRS and CDR2 YFSETQ. CDR3 size: 13 residues. CDR3 bases: TGCGCCAGCAGCCTCGGGAACACCGGGGAGCTGTTTTTT. As protein: CASSLGNTGELFF.

V and J are TRBV18 and TRBJ2-3; 7 nucleotides match TRBD2. From germline, CDR1 is KGHSH and CDR2 LQKENI. The CDR3 contains 16 residues. V was clipped by 2 bases and J by 0 bases; unmatched bases: 5. CDR3 sequence reads: CASSPIFGGSTDTQYF. In DNA, the CDR3 is TGTGCCAGCTCACCAATTTTCGGGGGGAGCACAGATACGCAGTATTTT.

The chain joins TRBV5-1 to TRBJ1-6; D perhaps matches TRBD1 (6 bases). The V and J ends lost 2 bases and 7 bases respectively, with 16 bases between them. Germline values: CDR1 SGHRS, CDR2 YFSETQ. The CDR3 has 16 amino acids. The CDR3, as DNA: TGCGCCAGCAGCTTTGCCCCACAGGGTACAAATTCACCCCTCCACTTT. This codes for CASSFAPQGTNSPLHF.

The chain couples TRBV2 to TRBJ1-2; maybe TRBD1 (6 bases). V gave up 6 bases and J gave up 3 bases, with 14 bases separating them. The CDR3 runs 14 residues. Germline V gene data show CDR1 as SNHLY and CDR2 as FYNNEI. The DNA of the CDR3 is TGTGCCAGCAGGCCCACAGGGAGTGACTATGGCTACACCTTC. Amino acids: CASRPTGSDYGYTF.

The chain employs TRBV5-4 and TRBJ1-1; D call uncertain. The length of the CDR3 is 13 residues. V lost 0 bases and J 10 bases, leaving 13 bases between the germline ends. Germline CDR1 and CDR2: SGHNT and YYREEE (reference sequence). The CDR3 DNA is TGTGCCAGCAGCTTGGAACTCAACCCGGGAGCTTTCTTT. Translated: CASSLELNPGAFF.

V gene TRBV10-2 combines with J gene TRBJ2-3, with D possibly matching TRBD2 (7 bases). V lost 6 bases and J 2 bases, leaving 12 bases between the germline ends. Germline CDR1 WSHSY, CDR2 SAAADI. The CDR3 consists of 14 residues. The CDR3 loop is CASRRGGLTDTQYF. DNA for the CDR3: TGCGCCAGCAGGAGGGGGGGGCTCACAGATACGCAGTATTTT.

This clone was observed once. The chain couples TRBV29-1 to TRBJ2-2; TRBD1 matches 9 bases. The CDR3 is 17 residues long. The germline V gene has CDR1 SQVTM and CDR2 ANQGSEA. Trimming at V came to 4 bases and at J to 6 bases, leaving 15 bases not matched to a gene. CDR3 DNA: TGCAGCGTTGTAGTTCGGGGACAGGGCGGGGATCCCGGGGAGCTGTTTTTT. Its protein product is CSVVVRGQGGDPGELFF.

The V call is TRBV4-2, the J call TRBJ2-2; D is unclear. CDR3 size: 16 residues. CDR1 LGHNA and CDR2 YNFKEQ come from the germline V gene. V gave up 1 base and J gave up 5 bases, with 14 bases separating them. CDR3 nucleotide sequence: TGTGCCAGCAGCCAAGTGGTTTCTAGATCGACCGGGGAGCTGTTTTTT. Amino acid sequence: CASSQVVSRSTGELFF.